These T cell receptor beta chains were read from a single sample in a study of blood T cell repertoires in COVID-19. Measured with immunoSEQ multiplex PCR; TCRdb has only the in-frame clones, and not every one. Of 130,000 or so clones detected, over 60% appear once; the ten largest clones hold approximately 1.9%. The sequenced material came from peripheral blood. The receptors stem from a woman between 65 and 79 years old with acute or convalescent COVID-19. The CDR3 runs from the conserved cysteine through the conserved F or W. Each record gives: J gene, clone size, V gene, D gene, CDR3 DNA, CDR3 protein. The D gene is left open where the match is weak. Clone size is stated in some rows and not others, as once, few, many or a class when expanded.

j_gene: TRBJ2-7
abundance: once
v_gene: TRBV7-3
d_gene: TRBD1
CDR3nt: TGTGCCAGCAGCTTAGTGCAGGGGGTCGGGGAGCAGTACTTC
CDR3aa: CASSLVQGVGEQYF

j_gene: TRBJ1-2
abundance: .
v_gene: TRBV24-1
d_gene: .
CDR3nt: TGTGCCACCAGTCCCACCGGGACAAGCTATGGCTACACCTTC
CDR3aa: CATSPTGTSYGYTF

j_gene: TRBJ1-1
abundance: few
v_gene: TRBV7-9
d_gene: .
CDR3nt: TGTGCCAGCAGCTTGCAGGGGAGGGGGACTGAAGCTTTCTTT
CDR3aa: CASSLQGRGTEAFF

j_gene: TRBJ1-3
abundance: .
v_gene: TRBV7-2
d_gene: .
CDR3nt: TGTGCCAGCAGCTCCACAGGCGGTGGTAACACCATATATTTT
CDR3aa: CASSSTGGGNTIYF

j_gene: TRBJ1-6
abundance: few
v_gene: TRBV9
d_gene: .
CDR3nt: TGTGCCAGCAGCGTAGGGAGACAGGATAATTCACCCCTCCACTTT
CDR3aa: CASSVGRQDNSPLHF

j_gene: TRBJ2-2
abundance: .
v_gene: TRBV6-1
d_gene: TRBD2
CDR3nt: TGTGCCAGCAGTGTTTTAGCGGGGGCGAACACCGGGGAGCTGTTTTTT
CDR3aa: CASSVLAGANTGELFF

j_gene: TRBJ2-1
abundance: .
v_gene: TRBV30
d_gene: .
CDR3nt: TGTGCCTGGAGTGTACTGGGCTCACCGTCCCACAATGAGCAGTTCTTC
CDR3aa: CAWSVLGSPSHNEQFF

j_gene: TRBJ1-1
abundance: many
v_gene: TRBV6-5
d_gene: .
CDR3nt: TGTGCCAGCAGTCCCCCCGGGACACTGAACACTGAAGCTTTCTTT
CDR3aa: CASSPPGTLNTEAFF

j_gene: TRBJ1-3
abundance: .
v_gene: TRBV13
d_gene: TRBD1
CDR3nt: TGTGCCAGTGGGGGACAGGGAGGGCTGGCGGCTGGAAACACCATATATTTT
CDR3aa: CASGGQGGLAAGNTIYF

j_gene: TRBJ2-5
abundance: .
v_gene: TRBV3-1/TRBV3-2
d_gene: .
CDR3nt: TGTGCCAGCAGCCAAGGAGTTAGCCGAAAAGAGACCCAGTACTTC
CDR3aa: CASSQGVSRKETQYF

j_gene: TRBJ1-1
abundance: .
v_gene: TRBV21-1
d_gene: .
CDR3nt: TGTGCCAGCAGCAAGAGACAGGGGACGAGTGATTCCGGCACTGAAGCTTTCTTT
CDR3aa: CASSKRQGTSDSGTEAFF

j_gene: TRBJ1-1
abundance: few
v_gene: TRBV4-1
d_gene: .
CDR3nt: TGCGCCAGCAGCCTTAAGGGGGGGCGGACTGAAGCTTTCTTT
CDR3aa: CASSLKGGRTEAFF

j_gene: TRBJ1-3
abundance: .
v_gene: TRBV6-5
d_gene: .
CDR3nt: TGTGCCAGCAGTTACTCCGGGGGTGGAGACACCATATATTTT
CDR3aa: CASSYSGGGDTIYF

j_gene: TRBJ2-1
abundance: .
v_gene: TRBV7-2
d_gene: TRBD2
CDR3nt: TGTGCCAGCAGCTTAGTCGGGCTAGCGGCCTACAATGAGCAGTTCTTC
CDR3aa: CASSLVGLAAYNEQFF

j_gene: TRBJ2-5
abundance: .
v_gene: TRBV7-9
d_gene: TRBD1
CDR3nt: TGTGCCAGCAGCCAGCCGGGACAGGGGATAAAGACCCAGTACTTC
CDR3aa: CASSQPGQGIKTQYF

j_gene: TRBJ2-5
abundance: many
v_gene: TRBV5-1
d_gene: .
CDR3nt: TGCGCCAGCAGCTTTCCGGGGGAAGAGACCCAGTACTTC
CDR3aa: CASSFPGEETQYF

j_gene: TRBJ2-7
abundance: .
v_gene: TRBV6-1
d_gene: TRBD1
CDR3nt: TGTGCCAGCAGTGAATCTGACAGGGGCGGCGAGCAGTACTTC
CDR3aa: CASSESDRGGEQYF

j_gene: TRBJ1-3
abundance: .
v_gene: TRBV5-5
d_gene: TRBD1
CDR3nt: TGTGCCAGCAGCCCCGGGACAGGGGGCCTAAACACCATATATTTT
CDR3aa: CASSPGTGGLNTIYF

j_gene: TRBJ1-3
abundance: .
v_gene: TRBV13
d_gene: .
CDR3nt: TGTGCCAGCAGCTTAGGTCTAGCACCTGGAAACACCATATATTTT
CDR3aa: CASSLGLAPGNTIYF

j_gene: TRBJ1-2
abundance: .
v_gene: TRBV29-1
d_gene: .
CDR3nt: TGCAGCGTTGGCGGGAACTATGTGAGCTACACCTTC
CDR3aa: CSVGGNYVSYTF

j_gene: TRBJ2-2
abundance: .
v_gene: TRBV5-1
d_gene: TRBD2
CDR3nt: TGCGCCAGCAGCTTGACGGGGGGGCACACCGGGGAGCTGTTTTTT
CDR3aa: CASSLTGGHTGELFF

j_gene: TRBJ2-7
abundance: few
v_gene: TRBV10-3
d_gene: .
CDR3nt: TGTGCCATCAGTGAGTCGTGGCAGGGAACCCACGAGCAGTACTTC
CDR3aa: CAISESWQGTHEQYF

j_gene: TRBJ1-2
abundance: .
v_gene: TRBV5-6
d_gene: .
CDR3nt: TGTGCCAGCAGCTTGTCAGGGAAGGGGTATGGCTACACCTTC
CDR3aa: CASSLSGKGYGYTF

j_gene: TRBJ2-7
abundance: .
v_gene: TRBV18
d_gene: TRBD2
CDR3nt: TGTGCCAGCTCACTATTAGGCACTAGCGGGACCGAGCAGTACTTC
CDR3aa: CASSLLGTSGTEQYF

j_gene: TRBJ1-5
abundance: few
v_gene: TRBV19
d_gene: .
CDR3nt: TGTGCCAGTAGTTTTTCGGGGGAGCAGCCCCAGCATTTT
CDR3aa: CASSFSGEQPQHF

j_gene: TRBJ1-5
abundance: .
v_gene: TRBV27
d_gene: TRBD1
CDR3nt: TGTGCCAGCAGTGCGCAGGGGGTAAGGCAGCCCCAGCATTTT
CDR3aa: CASSAQGVRQPQHF

j_gene: TRBJ1-6
abundance: many
v_gene: TRBV5-4
d_gene: .
CDR3nt: TGTGCCAGCAGCAAGTGGGCCGAATATAATTCACCCCTCCACTTT
CDR3aa: CASSKWAEYNSPLHF

j_gene: TRBJ1-1
abundance: .
v_gene: TRBV7-9
d_gene: .
CDR3nt: TGTGCCAGCAGCTTAGTCTCAGGGTGGAGCACTGAAGCTTTCTTT
CDR3aa: CASSLVSGWSTEAFF

j_gene: TRBJ2-5
abundance: .
v_gene: TRBV2
d_gene: .
CDR3nt: TGTGCCACGAGACAGTACCAGGCGGAGACCCAGTACTTC
CDR3aa: CATRQYQAETQYF

j_gene: TRBJ1-4
abundance: .
v_gene: TRBV6-5
d_gene: .
CDR3nt: TGTGCCAGCAGTTACTTAACGGTTAACGCTTGGGAAAAACTGTTTTTT
CDR3aa: CASSYLTVNAWEKLFF

j_gene: TRBJ2-7
abundance: few
v_gene: TRBV7-6
d_gene: TRBD2
CDR3nt: TGTGCCAGCAGCGTAGCCGGGACTAGCGGGAGAGGGGGCTACGAGCAGTACTTC
CDR3aa: CASSVAGTSGRGGYEQYF

j_gene: TRBJ2-3
abundance: .
v_gene: TRBV12-5
d_gene: .
CDR3nt: TGTGCTAGTGGTTTGGTACAGACTACCACAGATACGCAGTATTTT
CDR3aa: CASGLVQTTTDTQYF

j_gene: TRBJ2-3
abundance: .
v_gene: TRBV10-3
d_gene: TRBD2
CDR3nt: TGTGCCATCAGTCAGGGACTAGCGGAGGCAGATACGCAGTATTTT
CDR3aa: CAISQGLAEADTQYF

j_gene: TRBJ2-5
abundance: .
v_gene: TRBV5-5
d_gene: .
CDR3nt: TGTGCCAGCAGCTTACCCCGCACAGACCAAGAGACCCAGTACTTC
CDR3aa: CASSLPRTDQETQYF

j_gene: TRBJ2-7
abundance: .
v_gene: TRBV7-2
d_gene: .
CDR3nt: TGTGCCAGCAGCTTATACTCTGGGCGGGGTGACCCCTCGCAGTACTTC
CDR3aa: CASSLYSGRGDPSQYF

j_gene: TRBJ1-3
abundance: few
v_gene: TRBV7-8
d_gene: TRBD1
CDR3nt: TGTGCCAGCAGCTTAGCACAGGGGGCCTCTGGAAACACCATATATTTT
CDR3aa: CASSLAQGASGNTIYF

j_gene: TRBJ2-7
abundance: .
v_gene: TRBV3-1/TRBV3-2
d_gene: TRBD2
CDR3nt: TGTGCCAGCAGCCCGGGACTAGCCCTCGAGCAGTACTTC
CDR3aa: CASSPGLALEQYF

j_gene: TRBJ2-7
abundance: .
v_gene: TRBV19
d_gene: .
CDR3nt: TGTGCCAGTATGTGGCGCAGGGCCTCCTACGAGCAGTACTTC
CDR3aa: CASMWRRASYEQYF

j_gene: TRBJ2-6
abundance: few
v_gene: TRBV9
d_gene: .
CDR3nt: TGTGCCAGCAGCGTAGCAACCAGGGAACACCCCTCTGGGGCCAACGTCCTGACTTTC
CDR3aa: CASSVATREHPSGANVLTF

j_gene: TRBJ2-4
abundance: few
v_gene: TRBV29-1
d_gene: .
CDR3nt: TGCAGCGTTTGGCAGGGAGGTACGGGTCAGTACTTC
CDR3aa: CSVWQGGTGQYF

j_gene: TRBJ1-1
abundance: .
v_gene: TRBV5-1
d_gene: .
CDR3nt: TGCGCCAGCAGCTTGGACAGGGTGGAAGCTTTCTTT
CDR3aa: CASSLDRVEAFF

j_gene: TRBJ1-1
abundance: .
v_gene: TRBV6-2/TRBV6-3
d_gene: TRBD1
CDR3nt: TGTGCCAGCAGTGGACAGGGGGCGGGCACTGAAGCTTTCTTT
CDR3aa: CASSGQGAGTEAFF

j_gene: TRBJ2-7
abundance: .
v_gene: TRBV9
d_gene: TRBD1
CDR3nt: TGTGCCAGCAGCGTAGAACCAAGGGACAGCTACGAGCAGTACTTC
CDR3aa: CASSVEPRDSYEQYF

j_gene: TRBJ1-5
abundance: .
v_gene: TRBV30
d_gene: .
CDR3nt: TGTGCCTGGAGTGTAAGGAGGGGAAGCTATAGCAATCAGCCCCAGCATTTT
CDR3aa: CAWSVRRGSYSNQPQHF

j_gene: TRBJ2-7
abundance: once
v_gene: TRBV27
d_gene: TRBD1
CDR3nt: TGTGCCAGCAGTTTGACAGGGAAACCCTACGAGCAGTACTTC
CDR3aa: CASSLTGKPYEQYF

j_gene: TRBJ2-7
abundance: .
v_gene: TRBV5-4
d_gene: .
CDR3nt: TGTGCCAGCAGCTTGGACGGGAACAGTTACGAGCAGTACTTC
CDR3aa: CASSLDGNSYEQYF

j_gene: TRBJ2-3
abundance: .
v_gene: TRBV11-2
d_gene: TRBD2
CDR3nt: TGTGCCAGCAGCCTGGGACTAGATACAGATACGCAGTATTTT
CDR3aa: CASSLGLDTDTQYF

j_gene: TRBJ2-3
abundance: .
v_gene: TRBV19
d_gene: .
CDR3nt: TGTGCCAGTACGTTCGCGAGGGATAGGGCAGATACGCAGTATTTT
CDR3aa: CASTFARDRADTQYF

j_gene: TRBJ2-5
abundance: .
v_gene: TRBV7-8
d_gene: .
CDR3nt: TGTGCCAGCAGCTTAGCTCCTAGCTTGGAAGAGACCCAGTACTTC
CDR3aa: CASSLAPSLEETQYF

j_gene: TRBJ2-3
abundance: .
v_gene: TRBV7-6
d_gene: TRBD2
CDR3nt: TGTGCCAGCAGCTTTACTAGCGGGGGGGCTGCAGATACGCAGTATTTT
CDR3aa: CASSFTSGGAADTQYF

j_gene: TRBJ1-1
abundance: .
v_gene: TRBV9
d_gene: .
CDR3nt: TGTGCCAGCAGCGTAGCACAGGGTGGATCTGAAGCTTTCTTT
CDR3aa: CASSVAQGGSEAFF

j_gene: TRBJ2-7
abundance: .
v_gene: TRBV19
d_gene: .
CDR3nt: TGTGCCAGTAGTGTCTCGGGTAGCAGAGATTACGAGCAGTACTTC
CDR3aa: CASSVSGSRDYEQYF

j_gene: TRBJ1-5
abundance: .
v_gene: TRBV5-8
d_gene: .
CDR3nt: TGTGCCAGCAGCTCTTGGCCCTTCGGTCGGGACAAGAGCAATCAGCCCCAGCATTTT
CDR3aa: CASSSWPFGRDKSNQPQHF

j_gene: TRBJ2-2
abundance: .
v_gene: TRBV12-5
d_gene: TRBD1
CDR3nt: TGTGCTAGTGGTTTTACCGGACAGGGAAAGGCCGGGGAGCTGTTTTTT
CDR3aa: CASGFTGQGKAGELFF

j_gene: TRBJ2-7
abundance: .
v_gene: TRBV7-2
d_gene: .
CDR3nt: TGTGCCAGCAGCTTAGCCCCCGGAGGCCCCGGTGGGGAGCAGTACTTC
CDR3aa: CASSLAPGGPGGEQYF